This TCR beta chain emerged from a study of T cells in Graves' hyperthyroidism and ophthalmopathy. Whole-study findings and limits: Most clonotypes that expanded in the thyroid above 0.001 also showed up in blood.

RNA transcripts provided the source from which TCR beta CDR3 regions were amplified. With the HTBI primer set, the TCR CDR3 went through a first round of RT-PCR. TCRdb itself ran the multiplex PCR reads through MiXCR, one entry per CDR3 protein. The table records more than 300,000 distinct CDR3 sequences, roughly 14% of them present only once. This clonotype came up many times. Its antigen is as yet unknown. Germline V CDR1 and CDR2: MDHEN, SYDVKM. The CDR3 runs 16 residues. Germline trimming cut 3 bases from V and 4 bases from J; bases unmatched to any gene: 10. Exclusion criteria comprised uncontrolled infection, other autoimmune disease, pregnancy or lactation.

This sequence joins TRBV28 and TRBJ1-1, with TRBD1 identical over 8 bases. The sample consisted of blood. The receptor was isolated from a woman aged 25 to 39 with Graves' ophthalmopathy. CDR3 amino acids: CASSFRNTGGGTEAFF. The CDR3 DNA is TGTGCCAGCAGTTTCCGGAATACAGGGGGGGGCACTGAAGCTTTCTTT.